This is a list of T cell receptor beta chains from one sample in a study of blood T cell repertoires in COVID-19. Generated by immunoSEQ multiplex PCR, the TCRdb table keeps only in-frame clones and is missing some. The data hold fewer than 200,000 clones, with approximately 85% observed a single time. The sequenced sample consisted of peripheral blood. Receptors were obtained from a man aged 60 to 75 who had recovered from COVID-19. CDR3s include the opening cysteine and the closing phenylalanine or tryptophan. Some rows mark clone size as missing; the rest say once, few, many or name a class of expanded clone.

clone_size v_call cdr3_aa
NA TRBV19 CASSIGGPPPDTQYF
NA TRBV2 CASRSGTGGNEQFF
NA TRBV6-5 CASSYFPGSQGRPLHF
NA TRBV7-2 CASSLGDRIAPFNYGYTF
NA TRBV12-3/TRBV12-4 CASSGEGQATQYF
NA TRBV6-2/TRBV6-3 CASSYSGTSEKLFF
NA TRBV18 CASSPLGVDGNTIYF
NA TRBV2 CAGGQAGETQYF
NA TRBV18 CASSPSLGQNNVLTF
NA TRBV11-2 CASSPSAARQNTEAFF
NA TRBV7-2 CASSLGENTEAFF
NA TRBV19 CASSMTDQPQHF
NA TRBV7-3 CASSATRGGGYNEQFF
NA TRBV28 CTTSGGYEQFF
NA TRBV5-1 CASSLGQPKNTEAFF
NA TRBV30 CAWSEDRPRTEAFF
NA TRBV2 CASSPGYGYTF
NA TRBV5-6 CASSLGVGGGGNTEAFF
NA TRBV10-3 CAIIPNAGESTEAFF
few TRBV4-1 CASSQGIHRGGTEAFF
NA TRBV12-3/TRBV12-4 CASTLNRDSEAFF
NA TRBV4-2 CASSQGHEEGFREPQHF
NA TRBV24-1 CATSDFRVGANVLTF
NA TRBV7-2 CASSLNVGANTEAFF
NA TRBV19 CASSIPPRDPLAGGRETQYF
NA TRBV10-3 CAISKTNKDYGYTF
NA TRBV7-3 CASSLDGGYEQYF
NA TRBV30 CAWCPGQGVNEQYF
few TRBV7-3 CASSKDRGPNTEAFF
NA TRBV6-5 CASSYSLGRNTEAFF
NA TRBV7-2 CASSLLRASGYGYTF
NA TRBV23-1 CASSHSYGHKTGAYSNQPQHF
NA TRBV7-8 CASSLLGSGPNSNQPQHF
once TRBV5-4 CASSLSNSADTQYF
NA TRBV6-5 CASSAGGVIYEQYF
few TRBV19 CASGQGTSKEQYF
NA TRBV19 CASSEDRGRRTEAFF
NA TRBV4-2 CASSQSRQGAQETQYF
NA TRBV7-8 CASTLQGATGELFF
NA TRBV18 CASSDGTDTEAFF
NA TRBV2 CASTWTSSSYNEQFF
NA TRBV2 CASTTSGSAYNEQFF
NA TRBV27 CASSLVTGGTEAFF
NA TRBV7-2 CASSTRGAGDTYGYTF
NA TRBV2 CASRGTGVYGYTF
NA TRBV7-2 CASSLTGTGDNSPLHF
NA TRBV10-3 CAISPSEVAGVYTGELFF
NA TRBV5-6 CASSFPGSYEQYF
NA TRBV7-2 CASSFQTLNTGELFF
few TRBV19 CASIRGNTIYF